One and the same sample provided the 8 T cell receptor beta chains below, sequenced in a study of OX40 agonist ivuxolimab in advanced cancers. Using immunoSEQ multiplex PCR, the repertoire was profiled, and TCRdb retains in-frame clones only, with some absent. Here the sample spans 55,000 to 70,000 clones, 70% to 85% being singletons. The sample in question was CD4+ or CD8+ T cells sorted from blood, obtained in a trial of the OX40 agonist ivuxolimab. Every receptor here comes from an adult with an advanced solid tumor such as melanoma, head and neck, liver or kidney cancer.

In its sample, this clone was seen once. The gene calls are TRBV10-3 and TRBJ1-1; D remains ambiguous. Trimming shortened V by 4 bases and J by 3 bases, and 6 bases separated the two germline ends. Per the germline V gene, CDR1 is ENHRY and CDR2 is SYGVKD. CDR3 length equals 12 residues. The CDR3 loop is CAISVGHTEAFF. CDR3 sequence (DNA): TGTGCCATCAGTGTAGGACACACTGAAGCTTTCTTT.

The genes are TRBV19 and TRBJ2-2; TRBD2 matches at 7 bases. J gave up 2 bases and V 0 bases, and 3 bases lay outside the gene matches. The CDR3 extends over 16 amino acids. CDR1 and CDR2 from the germline V gene are LNHDA and SQIVND (reference sequence). For the CDR3, the DNA is TGTGCCAGTAGTATAGATGGGGGGGTCAACACCGGGGAGCTGTTTTTT. Encoded protein: CASSIDGGVNTGELFF.

This chain uses TRBV7-2 with TRBJ2-1; 7 bases map to TRBD1. This CDR3 comprises 14 residues. CDR1 SGHTA and CDR2 FQGNSA come from the germline V gene. Unmatched junction bases numbered 10, after V lost 7 bases and J lost 7 bases. This CDR3 reads CASTQMDRRNEQFF. In DNA form, the CDR3 reads TGTGCCAGCACCCAGATGGACAGGCGAAATGAGCAGTTCTTC.

The V call is TRBV7-3, the J call TRBJ2-1; TRBD2 matches 13 bases. With 4 bases clipped from V and 5 bases from J, the junction kept 11 bases outside the gene matches. The CDR3 is 18 amino acids. CDR1 and CDR2 (germline): SGHTA, FQGTGA. The CDR3 here is CASSSGLAGETYHNEQFF. DNA for the CDR3: TGTGCCAGCAGCTCCGGACTAGCGGGGGAAACCTATCACAATGAGCAGTTCTTC.

The rearrangement joins TRBV19 to TRBJ1-2; unclear D gene. CDR1 and CDR2 from the germline V gene are LNHDA and SQIVND (reference sequence). Trimming pared 9 bases from V and 1 base from J, leaving 21 bases between. The CDR3 totals 16 residues. This chain's CDR3 is CASRPNPPRDNYGYTF. CDR3 sequence (DNA): TGTGCCAGCAGACCAAATCCACCTAGGGATAACTATGGCTACACCTTC.

The chain carries TRBV6-5 and TRBJ1-2, with a tentative D call TRBD1 (6 bases). This CDR3 comprises 16 residues. V lost 4 bases to trimming and J lost 0 bases, with 15 bases between them. CDR1 and CDR2 from the germline V gene are MNHEY and SVGAGI. The CDR3 sequence is CASSSSWTDSNYGYTF. The CDR3 DNA reads TGTGCCAGCAGTTCCAGCTGGACAGATTCTAACTATGGCTACACCTTC.

The chain joins TRBV5-1 to TRBJ2-2; D tentatively fits TRBD1 or TRBD2 (5 bases each). CDR1 and CDR2 (germline): SGHRS, YFSETQ. The CDR3 length is 15 residues. Trimming removed 4 bases at V and 2 bases at J, with 12 bases between. CDR3 region: CASSRDGLNTGELFF. CDR3 sequence (DNA): TGCGCCAGCAGCCGGGACGGGTTAAACACCGGGGAGCTGTTTTTT.

The chain carries TRBV2 and TRBJ1-6; 7 nucleotides align to TRBD1. Germline CDR1 and CDR2: SNHLY and FYNNEI. J gave up 10 bases and V 6 bases, and 6 bases lay outside the gene matches. The CDR3 sequence is 13 residues long. DNA for the CDR3: TGTGCCAGCAGACCGACAGGGCCGTCACCCCTCCACTTT. It yields the protein CASRPTGPSPLHF.